The entry below gives a single T cell receptor beta chain sequence along with its context. Its antigen is unknown. The sample carries other DNA sequences with the same CDR3. V shed 1 base, J shed 4 bases, and the junction held 3 bases outside the gene matches. CDR3 length: 14 amino acids. The germline V gene encodes CDR1 SGHAT and CDR2 FQNNGV. The data originate from a study of T cell responses to AZD1222 COVID-19 vaccine. Study summary: Some second doses came at about 4 weeks and others at about 12 weeks; these were pooled. Regarding the study as a whole: With two AZD1222 doses given, Spike-specific TCR breadth and depth both rose. Possibly, clonal diversity was underestimated; donors were largely white British and included more females. Just a handful of AZD1222 recipients tested seropositive at baseline.

The method was immunoSEQ multiplex PCR; TCRdb's version includes in-frame clones alone and lacks a portion of them. The sample consists of 200,000 or so clones, approximately 91% of them appearing once. The clonotype comes from an adult in good health. The sample was peripheral blood, taken on day 0 of AZD1222 vaccination. V gene TRBV11-2 combines with J gene TRBJ1-1; 7 bases are a match to TRBD1. The CDR3 DNA reads TGTGCCAGCAGCTTAGGCGGGACAGCCACTGAAGCTTTCTTT. It codes for CASSLGGTATEAFF.